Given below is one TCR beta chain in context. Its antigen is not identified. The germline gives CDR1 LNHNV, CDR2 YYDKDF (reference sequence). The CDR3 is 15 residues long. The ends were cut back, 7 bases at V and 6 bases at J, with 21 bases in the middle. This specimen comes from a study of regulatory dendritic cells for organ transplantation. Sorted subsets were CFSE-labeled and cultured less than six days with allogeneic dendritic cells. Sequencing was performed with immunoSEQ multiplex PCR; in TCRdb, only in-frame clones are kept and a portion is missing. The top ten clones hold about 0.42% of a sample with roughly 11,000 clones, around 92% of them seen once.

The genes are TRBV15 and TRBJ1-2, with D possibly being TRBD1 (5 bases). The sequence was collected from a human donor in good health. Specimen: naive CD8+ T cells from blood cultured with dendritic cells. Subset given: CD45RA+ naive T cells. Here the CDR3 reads CATTGAPWWIDGYTF. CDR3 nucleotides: TGTGCCACCACCGGGGCCCCCTGGTGGATTGATGGCTACACCTTC.